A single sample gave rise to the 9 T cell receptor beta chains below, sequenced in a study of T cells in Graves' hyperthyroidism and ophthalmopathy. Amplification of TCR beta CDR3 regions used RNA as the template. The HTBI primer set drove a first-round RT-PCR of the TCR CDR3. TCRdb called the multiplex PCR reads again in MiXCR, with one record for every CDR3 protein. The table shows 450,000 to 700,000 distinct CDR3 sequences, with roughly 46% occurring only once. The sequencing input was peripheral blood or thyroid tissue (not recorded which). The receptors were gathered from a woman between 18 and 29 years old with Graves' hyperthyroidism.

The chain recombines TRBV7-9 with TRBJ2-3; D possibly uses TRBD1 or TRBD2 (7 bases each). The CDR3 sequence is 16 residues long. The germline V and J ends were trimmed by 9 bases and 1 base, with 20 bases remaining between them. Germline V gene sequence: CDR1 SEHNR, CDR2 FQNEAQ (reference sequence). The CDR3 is CASSISPGGGTDTQYF. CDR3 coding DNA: TGTGCCAGTAGTATCTCACCAGGGGGGGGCACAGATACGCAGTATTTT.

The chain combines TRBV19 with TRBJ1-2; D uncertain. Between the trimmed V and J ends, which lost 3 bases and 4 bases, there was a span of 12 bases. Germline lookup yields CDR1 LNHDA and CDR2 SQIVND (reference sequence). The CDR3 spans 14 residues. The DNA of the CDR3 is TGTGCCAGTAGTATTCTGGCAGGCGGCTATGGCTACACCTTC. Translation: CASSILAGGYGYTF.

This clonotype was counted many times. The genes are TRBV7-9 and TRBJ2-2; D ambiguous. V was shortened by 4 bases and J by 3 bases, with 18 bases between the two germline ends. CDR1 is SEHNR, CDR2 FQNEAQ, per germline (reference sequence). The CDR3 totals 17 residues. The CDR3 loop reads CASSWQTDKSDTGELFF. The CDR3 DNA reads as TGTGCCAGCAGCTGGCAGACCGACAAGAGTGACACCGGGGAGCTGTTTTTT.

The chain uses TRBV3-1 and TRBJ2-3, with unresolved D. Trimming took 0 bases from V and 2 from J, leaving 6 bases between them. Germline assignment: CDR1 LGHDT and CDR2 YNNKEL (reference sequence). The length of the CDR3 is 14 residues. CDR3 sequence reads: CASSQDPFTDTQYF. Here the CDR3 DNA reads TGTGCCAGCAGCCAAGATCCTTTCACAGATACGCAGTATTTT.

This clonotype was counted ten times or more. The CDR3 reads CASSLRPGNQPQHF. In nucleotides, the CDR3 is TGTGCCAGCAGCTTACGCCCGGGCAATCAGCCCCAGCATTTT. The J gene is TRBJ1-5, the V gene TRBV7-2; D is undetermined. This CDR3 is built from 14 residues. The ends were cut back, 2 bases at V and 2 bases at J, with 7 bases in the middle. Germline loops: CDR1 SGHTA, CDR2 FQGNSA.

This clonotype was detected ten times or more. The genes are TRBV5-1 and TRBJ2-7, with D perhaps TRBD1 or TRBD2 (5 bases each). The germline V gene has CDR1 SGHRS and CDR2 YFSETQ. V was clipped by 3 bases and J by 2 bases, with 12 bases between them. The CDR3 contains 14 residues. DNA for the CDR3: TGCGCCAGCAGCTCCACCGGGACGACCTACGAGCAGTACTTC. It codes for CASSSTGTTYEQYF.

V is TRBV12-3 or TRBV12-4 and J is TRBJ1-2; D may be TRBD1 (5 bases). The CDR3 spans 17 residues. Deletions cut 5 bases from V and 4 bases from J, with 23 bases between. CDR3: CASSNPLTESIGYGYTF. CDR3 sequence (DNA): TGTGCCAGCAGTAACCCACTGACAGAGTCGATCGGCTATGGCTACACCTTC.

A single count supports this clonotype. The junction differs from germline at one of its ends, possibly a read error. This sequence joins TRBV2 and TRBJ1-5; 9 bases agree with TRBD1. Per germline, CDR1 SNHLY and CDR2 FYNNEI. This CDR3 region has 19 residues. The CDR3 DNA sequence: TGTGCCAGCAGCTTAGGGGGGTACAGGGGGCTTTGGGGCAATCAGCCCCAGCACTTT. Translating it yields CASSLGGYRGLWGNQPQHF.

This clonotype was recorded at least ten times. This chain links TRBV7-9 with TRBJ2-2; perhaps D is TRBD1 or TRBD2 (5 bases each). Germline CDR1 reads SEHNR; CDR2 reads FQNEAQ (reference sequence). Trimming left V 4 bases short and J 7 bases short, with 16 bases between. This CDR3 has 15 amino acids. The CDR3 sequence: CASSSRDVSGGELFF. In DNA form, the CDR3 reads TGTGCCAGCAGCTCTCGGGACGTCAGCGGCGGGGAGCTGTTTTTT.